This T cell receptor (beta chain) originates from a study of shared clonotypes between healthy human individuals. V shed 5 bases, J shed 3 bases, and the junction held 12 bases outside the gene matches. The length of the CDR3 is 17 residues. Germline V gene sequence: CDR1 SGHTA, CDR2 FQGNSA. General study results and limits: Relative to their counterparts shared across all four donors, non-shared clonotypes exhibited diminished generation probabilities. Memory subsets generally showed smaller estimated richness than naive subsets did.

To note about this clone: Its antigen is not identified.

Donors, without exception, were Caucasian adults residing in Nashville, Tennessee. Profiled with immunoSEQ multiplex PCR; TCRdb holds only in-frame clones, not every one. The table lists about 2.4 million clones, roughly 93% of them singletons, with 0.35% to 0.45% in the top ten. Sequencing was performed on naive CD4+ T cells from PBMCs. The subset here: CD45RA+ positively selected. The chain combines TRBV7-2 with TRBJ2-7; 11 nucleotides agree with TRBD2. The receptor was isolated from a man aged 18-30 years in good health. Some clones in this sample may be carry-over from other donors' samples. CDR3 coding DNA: TGTGCCAGCAGCGTAGATAGGCCCGGGACTAGCGGCTACGAGCAGTACTTC. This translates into CASSVDRPGTSGYEQYF.